This T cell receptor (beta chain) emerged from a study of blood T cell repertoires in COVID-19. Study context: COVID-19 samples, acute and convalescent, were from the United States, Italy and Spain. The analysed material was cDNA or gDNA that came from T cells, B-cell-depleted T cells, or PBMCs.

Those enrolled in Seattle joined during active infection and were followed longitudinally afterward. Generated by immunoSEQ multiplex PCR, the TCRdb table keeps only in-frame clones and is missing some. The repertoire holds about 200,000 clones, with approximately 85% as singletons. Sequences were obtained from peripheral blood. The receptor was isolated from a woman aged 80 or over with COVID-19, enrolled during active disease.

For the CDR3, the DNA is TGTGCCAGCAGTTCTACCGGGACAGGGGAAGAGACCCAGTACTTC. Translated: CASSSTGTGEETQYF. The V gene is TRBV28, the J gene TRBJ2-5; 10 positions match TRBD1. Trimming cost V 4 bases and J 3 bases; bases outside gene matches: 5. Germline V CDR1 and CDR2: MDHEN, SYDVKM. The CDR3 consists of 15 residues.